This TCR beta chain is from a study of cytomegalovirus exposure and HLA in healthy donors. The CDR3 is 14 amino acids. Germline CDR1 is SEHNR and CDR2 is FQNEAQ (reference sequence). Trimming took off 5 bases at V and 8 bases at J, with 15 bases between the two ends. The PCR used 60 Vbeta and 13 Jbeta primers. Clones were read by immunoSEQ multiplex PCR, and TCRdb kept only the in-frame ones, dropping some. The data show some 190,000 clones, with around 80% seen just once and 1.9% held by the top ten. This sequence originates from a woman aged 25 to 39 in good health and CMV-seronegative. The sequenced sample was PBMCs. The chain recombines TRBV7-9 with TRBJ1-4; D remains ambiguous. CDR3 in amino acids: CASSTGIPKEKLFF. The CDR3 region has the DNA TGTGCCAGCAGCACCGGGATCCCAAAGGAAAAACTGTTTTTT.